The 22 T cell receptor beta chains below all came from one sample that was sequenced in a study of Siglec-9 on CD8 T cells in melanoma. Some clones are missing from TCRdb's copy, which holds only in-frame ones; the method was immunoSEQ multiplex PCR. The repertoire holds about 36,000 clones, with 80% to 85% as singletons. Sequenced input: Siglec-9- CD8+ T cells sorted from blood. These receptors were collected from a human donor in good health.

The J gene is TRBJ2-2, the V gene TRBV7-9; 8 positions match TRBD1. This CDR3 has 15 amino acids. The trim removed 5 bases at V and 3 bases at J, leaving 5 bases unmatched. Germline CDR1 and CDR2: SEHNR and FQNEAQ (reference sequence). CDR3 in DNA: TGTGCCAGCAGCGATAGGACAGGGCACACCGGGGAGCTGTTTTTT. It codes for CASSDRTGHTGELFF.

The CDR3 is CASSLGRAGGTEAFF. The CDR3 coding sequence is TGCGCCAGCAGCTTGGGGAGGGCAGGGGGGACTGAAGCTTTCTTT. The chain joins TRBV5-1 to TRBJ1-1, with 7 bases identical to TRBD1. V shed 0 bases and J 5 bases; nucleotides not matched to a gene: 7. Germline V gene sequence: CDR1 SGHRS, CDR2 YFSETQ. This CDR3 has 15 residues.

The chain carries TRBV7-9 and TRBJ2-7; D unresolved. The CDR3 extends over 14 amino acids. The V gene lost 5 bases and the J gene lost 7 bases, with 18 bases spanning the gap. CDR1 SEHNR and CDR2 FQNEAQ come from the germline V gene (reference sequence). CDR3 in DNA: TGTGCCAGCAGCATAGACATAGGGTTAGGTGAGCAGTACTTC. This sequence encodes CASSIDIGLGEQYF.

V and J are TRBV13 and TRBJ2-7; 7 bases fit TRBD2. With 6 bases clipped from V and 4 bases from J, the junction kept 15 bases outside the gene matches. Looked up from germline, CDR1 is PRHDT and CDR2 is FYEKMQ (reference sequence). The CDR3 is 16 residues long. This chain's CDR3 is CASSQRTASGQYEQYF. The CDR3, as DNA: TGTGCCAGCAGTCAAAGGACGGCTAGCGGACAATACGAGCAGTACTTC.

The rearrangement uses TRBV14 and TRBJ1-6, with unresolved D. The CDR3 contains 13 residues. The V end was cut by 1 base, the J end by 9 bases, with 7 bases between. CDR1 and CDR2 from the germline V gene are SGHDN and FVKESK. The CDR3, as DNA: TGTGCCAGCAGCCAAGGCCAGTTTTCACCCCTCCACTTT. Translated, it gives CASSQGQFSPLHF.

This clone was picked up one time. V and J are TRBV10-3 and TRBJ1-1; 8 bases are a match to TRBD1. The CDR3 has 12 amino acids. The junction had 1 base not matched to a gene; V was cut back by 8 bases and J by 2 bases. Germline CDR1 is ENHRY and CDR2 is SYGVKD. The CDR3 loop is CAIGTGNTEAFF. The CDR3 DNA is TGTGCCATCGGGACAGGCAACACTGAAGCTTTCTTT.

The chain combines TRBV11-2 with TRBJ2-5; D possibly corresponds to TRBD1 (6 bases). The germline V gene has CDR1 SGHAT and CDR2 FQNNGV. V lost 0 bases, J lost 4 bases, and 12 bases lay in between. This CDR3 has 15 residues. For the CDR3, the DNA is TGTGCCAGCAGCTTAGATCTTTGGGGGCCAGAGACCCAGTACTTC. It translates to CASSLDLWGPETQYF. The variable domain in full, with the rest retrieved from reference TRBV11-2 and TRBJ2-5, is EAGVAQSPRYKIIEKRQSVAFWCNPISGHATLYWYQQILGQGPKLLIQFQNNGVVDDSQLPKDRFSAERLKGVDSTLKIQPAKLEDSAVYLCASSLDLWGPETQYFGPGTRLLVL.

The chain links TRBV6-5 to TRBJ1-2; D uncertain. The germline V gene encodes CDR1 MNHEY and CDR2 SVGAGI. Trimming removed 4 bases at V and 8 bases at J, with 14 bases between. The CDR3 is made up of 13 amino acids. CDR3 DNA: TGTGCCAGCAGTTCGAGGAGTTTACGGGGCTACACCTTC. It codes for CASSSRSLRGYTF.

The V call is TRBV6-1, the J call TRBJ2-7; D not certain. Germline loops: CDR1 MNHNS, CDR2 SASEGT. This CDR3 has 15 amino acids. V was trimmed by 1 base and J by 2 bases, leaving 12 bases between them. For the CDR3, the DNA is TGTGCCAGCAGTGAAGGGCCGAATCCTACCTACGAGCAGTACTTC. It encodes CASSEGPNPTYEQYF.

The genes are TRBV29-1 and TRBJ1-3; D is possibly TRBD1 (6 bases). With 3 bases removed from V and 0 bases from J, the gap between germline ends came to 15 bases. The V gene's germline CDR1 is SQVTM and CDR2 ANQGSEA. CDR3 length equals 16 residues. The CDR3 region is CSVEGQSKLSGNTIYF. CDR3 nucleotides: TGCAGCGTTGAGGGACAATCTAAACTCTCTGGAAACACCATATATTTT.

The chain links TRBV6-5 to TRBJ1-5; D is undetermined. The ends were cut back, 8 bases at V and 7 bases at J, with 15 bases in the middle. The germline V gene has CDR1 MNHEY and CDR2 SVGAGI. This CDR3 has 13 amino acids. CDR3 region: CASGPQFGQPQHF. The CDR3 DNA is TGTGCCAGCGGACCCCAATTTGGCCAGCCCCAGCATTTT.

V and J are TRBV6-5 and TRBJ2-1; 8 bases agree with TRBD1. The CDR3 length is 14 residues. V trimming: 5 bases; J trimming: 8 bases; junction bases outside the gene matches: 8. CDR1 is MNHEY and CDR2 is SVGAGI in the germline V gene. CDR3 sequence reads: CASSRQGPGDEQFF. CDR3 nucleotide sequence: TGTGCCAGCAGTAGACAGGGGCCGGGGGATGAGCAGTTCTTC.

The rearrangement uses TRBV19 and TRBJ1-2; tentative D call: TRBD1 (5 bases). This CDR3 has 18 amino acids. Between the trimmed V and J ends, which lost 2 bases and 8 bases, there was a span of 27 bases. The germline gives CDR1 LNHDA, CDR2 SQIVND (reference sequence). CDR3 region: CASSITLSSPGPKKGYTF. The CDR3 nucleotides read TGTGCCAGTAGTATAACTCTATCTTCGCCGGGGCCTAAGAAGGGCTACACCTTC.

The chain recombines TRBV28 with TRBJ1-1; 9 bases agree with TRBD1. Germline CDR1 MDHEN, CDR2 SYDVKM. V lost 2 bases to trimming and J lost 9 bases; unmatched junction nucleotides: 4. The CDR3 spans 13 residues. The CDR3 bases are TGTGCCAGCAGTTTAGTAACAGGGGGCAAAGCTTTCTTT. It yields the protein CASSLVTGGKAFF.

The gene calls are TRBV14 and TRBJ2-2, with a tentative D call TRBD2 (5 bases). The CDR3 length is 14 residues. CDR1 SGHDN and CDR2 FVKESK come from the germline V gene. The V and J ends lost 3 bases and 6 bases respectively, with 11 bases between them. For the CDR3, the DNA is TGTGCCAGCAGCCATAAATCCGGGGCCGGGGAGCTGTTTTTT. Protein sequence: CASSHKSGAGELFF.

J is TRBJ2-7 and V is TRBV7-6; D ambiguous. Germline CDR1 is SGHVS and CDR2 is FNYEAQ. The CDR3 has 14 amino acids. V was trimmed by 2 bases and J by 5 bases, leaving 13 bases between them. The CDR3 nucleotides read TGTGCCAGCAGCTTACGGCCCCCAGGAAACGAGCAGTACTTC. It translates to CASSLRPPGNEQYF.

CDR3 DNA sequence: TGTGCCAGCAGAGACGACGGCAACACCGGGGAGCTGTTTTTT. Translated, it gives CASRDDGNTGELFF. The rearrangement links TRBV2 to TRBJ2-2, with D unclear. Trimming pared 6 bases from V and 2 bases from J, leaving 10 bases between. The CDR3 has 14 amino acids. CDR1 SNHLY and CDR2 FYNNEI come from the germline V gene.

The chain joins TRBV6-4 to TRBJ2-1; 10 nucleotides line up with TRBD2. This CDR3 is built from 16 residues. Looked up from germline, CDR1 is MRHNA and CDR2 is SNTAGT. V was pared by 0 bases and J by 5 bases, with 4 bases of the junction left unmatched. The CDR3 nucleotides read TGTGCCAGCAGTGACTCAGCGGGAGGGGGGCACAATGAGCAGTTCTTC. Translating gives CASSDSAGGGHNEQFF.

In this sample, this clone turned up a few times. The chain combines TRBV30 with TRBJ1-1, with TRBD1 identical over 7 bases. The CDR3 is 14 residues long. Germline V gene sequence: CDR1 GTSNPN, CDR2 SVGIG (reference sequence). V lost 5 bases and J lost 0; bases outside the gene matches: 6. Here the CDR3 reads CAWGSGTVNTEAFF. CDR3 bases: TGTGCCTGGGGTTCCGGGACAGTGAACACTGAAGCTTTCTTT.

J is TRBJ1-3 and V is TRBV6-1; D is perhaps TRBD1 (5 bases). With 0 bases removed from V and 4 bases from J, the gap between germline ends came to 10 bases. Looked up from germline, CDR1 is MNHNS and CDR2 is SASEGT. The CDR3 runs to 15 residues. CDR3 amino acids: CASSEAGGSGNTIYF. The CDR3 coding sequence is TGTGCCAGCAGTGAAGCCGGGGGTTCGGGAAACACCATATATTTT.

The chain employs TRBV29-1 and TRBJ1-2; unclear D gene. CDR3 length equals 13 residues. Germline CDR1 reads SQVTM; CDR2 reads ANQGSEA. Trimming took off 3 bases at V and 2 bases at J, with 10 bases between the two ends. CDR3 loop: CSVEVQDNYGYTF. Here the CDR3 DNA reads TGCAGCGTTGAGGTCCAGGACAACTATGGCTACACCTTC.

This chain joins TRBV7-6 and TRBJ2-7; tentatively, D is TRBD2 (5 bases). Trimming cost V 1 base and J 6 bases, with 13 bases left between them. The CDR3 sequence is 14 residues long. The germline gives CDR1 SGHVS, CDR2 FNYEAQ. CDR3 coding DNA: TGTGCCAGCAGCTTAGAGCTCGGGAACAGCGAGCAGTACTTC. Its protein product is CASSLELGNSEQYF.